These T cell receptor beta chains were read from a single sample in a study of a mutant IDH1 vaccine in newly diagnosed glioma. The assay was immunoSEQ multiplex PCR, and TCRdb's table has in-frame clones only and misses some. The sample carries about 38,000 clones, about 84% recorded once. No cognate antigen is known for these TCRs. Source: PBMCs, taken from a glioma patient whose treatment included an IDH1 peptide vaccine. These receptors all stem from a man in his forties with glioma. CDR3s include the opening cysteine and the closing phenylalanine or tryptophan. Each record gives: clone size, CDR3 length, J gene, V gene, D gene, CDR3 protein, CDR3 DNA. The D gene is left open where the match is weak. Size is stated for part of the rows, as once, few or many counts, or as a class when the clone is expanded.

once,15,TRBJ1-1,TRBV27,NA,CASTLLGGGDTEAFF,TGTGCCAGCACCCTTCTGGGGGGAGGAGACACTGAAGCTTTCTTT
NA,14,TRBJ2-1,TRBV29-1,NA,CSGAAVSLYNEQFF,TGCAGTGGGGCGGCAGTCTCCCTTTACAATGAGCAGTTCTTC
NA,16,TRBJ2-3,TRBV5-6,TRBD2,CASSFIAGGSTDTQYF,TGTGCCAGCAGCTTTATAGCGGGGGGCAGCACAGATACGCAGTATTTT
NA,15,TRBJ1-1,TRBV2,NA,CASSKPIGGITEAFF,TGTGCCAGCAGTAAACCGATCGGGGGGATCACTGAAGCTTTCTTT
NA,18,TRBJ1-2,TRBV13,TRBD1,CASSSKGRATGGQGGYTF,TGTGCCAGCAGCTCTAAGGGGCGCGCGACAGGGGGCCAAGGTGGCTACACCTTC
NA,14,TRBJ2-5,TRBV5-1,TRBD1,CASSSDRAQETQYF,TGCGCCAGCAGCTCGGACAGGGCTCAAGAGACCCAGTACTTC
NA,14,TRBJ1-6,TRBV6-5,NA,CASRPPWGNSPLHF,TGTGCCAGCAGGCCGCCCTGGGGGAATTCACCCCTCCACTTT
NA,16,TRBJ2-1,TRBV4-2,NA,CASSQDLGLVYNEQFF,TGTGCCAGCAGCCAAGATCTTGGGCTAGTATACAATGAGCAGTTCTTC
NA,14,TRBJ1-2,TRBV5-1,NA,CASSRDGATAGFTF,TGCGCCAGCAGCCGCGACGGTGCCACAGCGGGTTTCACCTTC
NA,12,TRBJ2-5,TRBV10-2,NA,CASSEWGETQYF,TGCGCCAGCAGTGAGTGGGGCGAGACCCAGTACTTC
NA,13,TRBJ2-7,TRBV27,NA,CASSFREGYEQYF,TGTGCCAGCAGTTTTCGTGAGGGGTACGAGCAGTACTTC
NA,16,TRBJ2-5,TRBV11-1,TRBD2,CASSLRASGKQETQYF,TGTGCCAGCAGCCTCCGAGCTAGCGGGAAACAAGAGACCCAGTACTTC
NA,17,TRBJ1-5,TRBV19,TRBD1,CASSPETGRIGNQPQHF,TGTGCCAGTAGTCCGGAGACAGGGAGGATCGGCAATCAGCCCCAGCATTTT
NA,12,TRBJ1-1,TRBV29-1,NA,CSGYNYGTEAFF,TGCAGCGGATACAACTACGGCACTGAAGCTTTCTTT
NA,13,TRBJ2-3,TRBV29-1,NA,CSVALRATDTQYF,TGCAGCGTTGCTCTCAGAGCCACAGATACGCAGTATTTT
NA,15,TRBJ2-1,TRBV7-2,NA,CASSFSGGQYNEQFF,TGTGCCAGCAGCTTTTCCGGGGGTCAATACAATGAGCAGTTCTTC
few,13,TRBJ1-1,TRBV11-2,NA,CASSLPANTEAFF,TGTGCCAGCAGCTTACCTGCGAACACTGAAGCTTTCTTT
NA,14,TRBJ2-7,TRBV5-1,TRBD2,CASSLPGGEYEQYF,TGCGCCAGCAGCTTGCCCGGGGGGGAATACGAGCAGTACTTC
NA,15,TRBJ1-1,TRBV4-1,TRBD1,CASSQGDRGPRVAFF,TGCGCCAGCAGCCAAGGAGACAGGGGCCCAAGAGTGGCTTTCTTT
NA,16,TRBJ1-2,TRBV27,TRBD1,CASSAFGRDRRFGYTF,TGTGCCAGCAGTGCCTTTGGTCGGGACAGGAGGTTTGGCTACACCTTC
NA,14,TRBJ1-3,TRBV7-9,NA,CASSPAGSGNTIYF,TGTGCCAGCAGCCCAGCTGGTTCTGGAAACACCATATATTTT
few,14,TRBJ1-5,TRBV12-5,NA,CACTWGGVDQPQHF,TGTGCCTGCACATGGGGAGGGGTGGATCAGCCCCAGCATTTT